The source of this TCR beta chain is a study of memory CD4+ T cells and cytomegalovirus serostatus. Single viable CD3+CD4+CD8-CD45RO+ cells were sorted as the memory CD4+ T cells. The germline CDR1 and CDR2 sequences are MNHEY and SVGAGI. The length of the CDR3 is 11 residues. The V end lost 2 bases, the J end lost 6 bases, and 5 bases lay between the germline ends. Only in-frame clones appear in the TCRdb table, and some are missing; sequencing was by immunoSEQ multiplex PCR. The sample has around 63,000 clones, roughly 76% seen once. The chain links TRBV6-5 to TRBJ2-7; D is possibly TRBD1 or TRBD2 (5 bases each). The sample was memory CD4+ T cells from blood. The receptor comes from an adult in good health and CMV-seropositive. CDR3 amino acids: CASSYGGEQYF. The CDR3 coding sequence is TGTGCCAGCAGTTACGGGGGCGAGCAGTACTTC.